This TCR beta chain was documented in a study of T cell repertoires in cytomegalovirus infection. Study-wide background: From public TCR beta signatures came an indication of both CMV infection and matching HLA type.

TCRdb itself ran the reads through MiXCR, one entry per CDR3 protein. There are some 500,000 distinct CDR3 sequences in the sample; 30% to 40% occur only once, and about 17% lies in the top ten. In germline, CDR1 is SGHTA, CDR2 FQGNSA. V was pared by 3 bases and J by 1 base, with 7 bases between. The CDR3 length is 14 residues. With regard to this clonotype: The antigen remains undetermined.

The sequence was collected from a human donor in good health (CMV status not recorded). Some clones in this sample may be carry-over from other donors' samples. The source material was cultured PBMCs, sampled from culture after CMV antigen stimulation. The chain couples TRBV7-2 to TRBJ1-5; D not certain. DNA for the CDR3: TGTGCCAGCAGCTTTTCACGGAGCAATCAGCCCCAGCATTTT. It specifies CASSFSRSNQPQHF.